Below are 27 T cell receptor beta chains sequenced from a single sample in a study of graft-versus-host responses after intestinal transplantation. Produced via immunoSEQ multiplex PCR; TCRdb's table is partial and in-frame only. The sample has fewer than 95,000 clones, around 90% seen once. These TCRs' antigens remain unknown. Sequences were derived from unstimulated CD8+ T cells sorted from spleen or lymph node cells, sampled before transplant. The origin of the receptors is a human donor who was the organ donor for an intestinal transplant.

The chain joins TRBV14 to TRBJ2-1; TRBD2 aligns across 7 bases. This CDR3 is built from 14 residues. Germline trimming cut 5 bases from V and 7 bases from J; bases unmatched to any gene: 8. Germline CDR1 reads SGHDN; CDR2 reads FVKESK. This CDR3 reads CASSWGGEGNEQFF. As DNA, the CDR3 is TGTGCCAGCAGCTGGGGAGGGGAGGGGAATGAGCAGTTCTTC.

This clone showed up just once. The CDR3 DNA reads as TGTGCCAGCAGTTTTACCAGGTCCTACGAGCAGTACTTC. Translated: CASSFTRSYEQYF. The chain combines TRBV27 with TRBJ2-7; no reliable D call. CDR1 and CDR2 from the germline V gene are MNHEY and SMNVEV (reference sequence). The CDR3 spans 13 residues. V dropped 3 bases and J dropped 1 base, with 7 bases sitting between them.

This clone was observed a handful of times. The chain links TRBV7-9 to TRBJ2-3, with D possibly being TRBD2 (6 bases). V was pared by 6 bases and J by 0 bases, with 13 bases between. CDR1 and CDR2 (germline): SEHNR, FQNEAQ (reference sequence). The CDR3 length is 15 residues. The CDR3 is CASSPSGSSTDTQYF. CDR3 in DNA: TGTGCCAGCAGTCCGAGCGGGTCAAGCACAGATACGCAGTATTTT.

The rearrangement joins TRBV7-9 to TRBJ2-5; TRBD1 is a possible D gene (6 bases). The end of the DNA fits TRBJ2-7 better, so the J call may be wrong. Germline V gene sequence: CDR1 SEHNR, CDR2 FQNEAQ (reference sequence). CDR3 length: 13 residues. CDR3 DNA: TGTGCCAGCCAGGGGATTGTGTCCTACGAGCAGTACTTC. Its translation: CASQGIVSYEQYF.

The chain employs TRBV6-6 and TRBJ2-7, with D possibly TRBD2 on 6 matching bases. CDR1 is MNHNY and CDR2 is SVGAGI in the germline V gene (reference sequence). V gave up 0 bases and J gave up 1 base, with 13 bases separating them. The CDR3 has 16 amino acids. The CDR3 here is CASSYSTRTGSYEQYF. CDR3 nucleotide sequence: TGTGCCAGCAGTTACTCGACTAGAACGGGGTCCTACGAGCAGTACTTC.

The V gene is TRBV29-1, the J gene TRBJ2-3; D remains ambiguous. The CDR3 sequence is 13 residues long. Germline V lookup: CDR1 SQVTM, CDR2 ANQGSEA. The ends were cut back, 3 bases at V and 2 bases at J, with 9 bases in the middle. CDR3: CSVEEPLTDTQYF. The CDR3 DNA reads TGCAGCGTTGAGGAGCCCCTCACAGATACGCAGTATTTT.

This chain joins TRBV19 and TRBJ1-5; tentative D call: TRBD1 (5 bases). The germline V and J ends were trimmed by 6 bases and 2 bases, with 14 bases remaining between them. The CDR3 is made up of 15 amino acids. CDR1 is LNHDA, CDR2 SQIVND, per germline (reference sequence). The CDR3, as DNA: TGTGCCAGTAGGCGGGGGTCGGAGGGCAATCAGCCCCAGCATTTT. Translating it yields CASRRGSEGNQPQHF.

The V and J genes are TRBV12-5 and TRBJ1-1; the D is unclear. CDR3 length equals 15 residues. With 3 bases removed from V and 5 bases from J, the gap between germline ends came to 16 bases. Germline assignment: CDR1 LGHNT and CDR2 FRNRAP. The CDR3 loop reads CASGFGGRGWTEAFF. CDR3 bases: TGTGCTAGTGGTTTTGGAGGGCGGGGATGGACTGAAGCTTTCTTT. The whole variable domain, remainder taken from reference TRBV12-5 and TRBJ1-1, is DARVTQTPRHKVTEMGQEVTMRCQPILGHNTVFWYRQTMMQGLELLAYFRNRAPLDDSGMPKDRFSAEMPDATLATLKIQPSEPRDSAVYFCASGFGGRGWTEAFFGQGTRLTVV.

V and J are TRBV4-3 and TRBJ2-7, with D tentatively TRBD1 (5 bases). From germline, CDR1 is LGHNA and CDR2 YSLEER. Trimming removed 0 bases from V and 7 bases from J, with 16 bases in between. The length of the CDR3 is 15 residues. This chain's CDR3 is CASSQDSDNRQEQYF. The DNA of the CDR3 is TGCGCCAGCAGCCAAGACAGCGACAACAGGCAAGAGCAGTACTTC.

The genes are TRBV2 and TRBJ1-1, with 11 bases lining up with TRBD1. Germline CDR1 is SNHLY and CDR2 is FYNNEI. This CDR3 is 17 amino acids long. J was trimmed by 3 bases and V by 4 bases; bases with no gene match: 10. The CDR3 reads CASSVDRGRPRDTEAFF. DNA for the CDR3: TGTGCCAGCAGTGTGGACAGGGGGCGTCCCCGTGACACTGAAGCTTTCTTT.

The J gene is TRBJ2-1, the V gene TRBV4-2; 8 nucleotides align to TRBD2. Germline CDR1 is LGHNA and CDR2 is YNFKEQ. Losses at the gene ends were 4 bases for V and 8 bases for J; bases not matched to a gene: 10. The CDR3 contains 15 residues. The CDR3 region is CASSPRTSSHYEQFF. For the CDR3, the DNA is TGTGCCAGCAGCCCGCGGACTAGCAGCCATTATGAGCAGTTCTTC.

This chain links TRBV4-1 with TRBJ1-1, with D possibly TRBD1 on 5 matching bases. V shed 3 bases and J shed 4 bases, with 12 bases lying between them. There are 14 residues in the CDR3. Germline V CDR1 and CDR2: MGHRA, YSYEKL. CDR3 sequence reads: CASSHTGWGTEAFF. The CDR3 DNA reads TGCGCCAGCAGCCACACAGGATGGGGCACTGAAGCTTTCTTT.

This chain connects TRBV19 to TRBJ1-4; TRBD1 is a possible D gene (5 bases). Per the germline V gene, CDR1 is LNHDA and CDR2 is SQIVND (reference sequence). The CDR3 length is 16 residues. Trimming cost V 5 bases and J 6 bases, with 19 bases left between them. This CDR3 reads CASSVRGTPSYEKLFF. Written as DNA, the CDR3 is TGTGCCAGTAGTGTCCGGGGGACTCCATCTTATGAAAAACTGTTTTTT.

This clone appeared a single time. The chain recombines TRBV11-3 with TRBJ2-5, with 8 bases lining up with TRBD1. The DNA end favors TRBJ2-7, so the J call may be wrong. CDR1 is SGHNT and CDR2 is YENEEA in the germline V gene. The CDR3 length is 18 residues. The CDR3 DNA reads TGTGCCAGCAGCTTAGAAGGGACAGGACAACTCTGGGTGGACGAGCAGTACTTC. As protein: CASSLEGTGQLWVDEQYF.

The CDR3 DNA reads as TGCGCCAGCAGCCAAGATGGGACAGGGTCCATGAACACTGAAGCTTTCTTT. It translates to CASSQDGTGSMNTEAFF. The chain couples TRBV4-3 to TRBJ1-1; TRBD1 matches at 9 bases. With 0 bases clipped from V and 0 bases from J, the junction kept 5 bases outside the gene matches. Germline CDR1 and CDR2: LGHNA and YSLEER. The CDR3 runs 17 residues.

The J gene is TRBJ2-5, the V gene TRBV4-3; tentative D call: TRBD1 (6 bases). The germline V gene has CDR1 LGHNA and CDR2 YSLEER. Between the trimmed V and J ends, which lost 4 bases and 5 bases, there was a span of 14 bases. The CDR3 is 14 amino acids. The CDR3 bases are TGCGCCAGCAGCCCCAGACAGGCAGCCGAGACCCAGTACTTC. Protein sequence: CASSPRQAAETQYF.

The chain is built from TRBV7-6 and TRBJ2-7, with D perhaps matching TRBD2 (5 bases). V shed 4 bases and J shed 1 base, with 11 bases lying between them. Germline CDR1 SGHVS, CDR2 FNYEAQ. The length of the CDR3 is 14 residues. CDR3 residues: CASSYDRGSYEQYF. CDR3 bases: TGTGCCAGCAGCTACGACCGGGGATCCTACGAGCAGTACTTC.

This clone was counted a single time. The V and J genes are TRBV5-8 and TRBJ1-2; D ambiguous. The CDR3 covers 12 residues. Germline CDR1 SGHTS, CDR2 YDEGEE. V shed 4 bases and J shed 4 bases, with 8 bases lying between them. CDR3 coding DNA: TGTGCCAGCAGCGGGCGGGGCTATGGCTACACCTTC. As protein: CASSGRGYGYTF.

The CDR3 spells CASSLDTHISTDTQYF. CDR3 sequence (DNA): TGTGCCAGCAGCTTAGATACACACATTAGCACAGATACGCAGTATTTT. The rearrangement links TRBV7-8 to TRBJ2-3, with D uncertain. Per germline, CDR1 SGHVS and CDR2 FQNEAQ. V lost 1 base to trimming and J lost 0 bases, with 11 bases between them. The CDR3 is made up of 16 amino acids. The full variable domain, completed using reference TRBV7-8 and TRBJ2-3, is GAGVSQSPRYKVAKRGQDVALRCDPISGHVSLFWYQQALGQGPEFLTYFQNEAQLDKSGLPSDRFFAERPEGSVSTLKIQRTQQEDSAVYLCASSLDTHISTDTQYFGPGTRLTVL.

This chain links TRBV19 with TRBJ1-4, with a weak D call TRBD1 (5 bases). The CDR3 has 13 residues. CDR1 is LNHDA, CDR2 SQIVND, per germline (reference sequence). V lost 9 bases to trimming and J lost 4 bases, with 12 bases between them. The CDR3 loop is CASAEGLNEKLFF. The CDR3 bases are TGTGCCAGCGCTGAGGGACTTAATGAAAAACTGTTTTTT.

The chain joins TRBV25-1 to TRBJ2-5; 7 bases agree with TRBD1. The V gene's germline CDR1 is MGHDK and CDR2 SYGVNS. This CDR3 contains 14 residues. J gave up 2 bases and V 5 bases, and 5 bases lay outside the gene matches. The chain's CDR3 is CASSKTGLQETQYF. The CDR3 DNA follows: TGTGCCAGCAGTAAGACAGGGTTGCAAGAGACCCAGTACTTC.

This rearrangement joins TRBV27 to TRBJ1-4, with unresolved D. This CDR3 has 16 amino acids. Germline V gives CDR1 MNHEY, CDR2 SMNVEV (reference sequence). Deletions cut 2 bases from V and 7 bases from J, with 17 bases between. CDR3 nucleotides: TGTGCCAGCAGTTTAGGCGGGGTACGGGTGCGTGAAAAACTGTTTTTT. Its translation is CASSLGGVRVREKLFF.

The chain has TRBV27 and TRBJ1-1, with D possibly matching TRBD1 (5 bases). Trimming pared 8 bases from V and 9 bases from J, leaving 19 bases between. Germline CDR1 is MNHEY and CDR2 is SMNVEV (reference sequence). The CDR3 has 13 residues. The CDR3 is CASSEGAGYQAFF. The CDR3 bases are TGTGCCAGCTCCGAAGGGGCAGGGTATCAAGCTTTCTTT.

This clone appeared once. The V and J genes are TRBV5-6 and TRBJ2-7; possibly TRBD2 for D (5 bases). CDR1 is SGHDT, CDR2 YYEEEE, per germline. The CDR3 contains 16 residues. V lost 4 bases and J lost 2, with 19 bases in between. The chain's CDR3 is CASSPEGGRVPYEQYF. The CDR3 DNA reads TGTGCCAGCAGCCCCGAGGGCGGCAGAGTCCCCTACGAGCAGTACTTC.

This clone has only one observation. V is TRBV27 and J is TRBJ2-5, with TRBD2 matching 12 bases. This CDR3 is built from 17 residues. V shed 6 bases and J 5 bases; nucleotides not matched to a gene: 13. The germline V gene encodes CDR1 MNHEY and CDR2 SMNVEV (reference sequence). The CDR3 spells CASSPEPSGGAGETQYF. The CDR3 DNA reads TGTGCCAGCAGCCCCGAGCCTAGCGGGGGGGCCGGGGAGACCCAGTACTTC.

The chain is built from TRBV4-3 and TRBJ2-5; TRBD2 aligns across 12 bases. Per the germline V gene, CDR1 is LGHNA and CDR2 is YSLEER. CDR3 length: 15 amino acids. The V segment lost 5 bases and the J segment 4 bases; nucleotides outside the gene matches: 5. The CDR3 nucleotides are TGCGCCAGCAGCTTCGGACTAGCGGGGTCAGAGACCCAGTACTTC. Translating it yields CASSFGLAGSETQYF.

Notes on this clone: Likely a read error: the CDR3 ends without its conserved phenylalanine or tryptophan. The limits of the CDR3 on the DNA are not certain, so only TCRdb's listed CDR3 is given. This sequence joins TRBV12-5 and TRBJ1-4. Per the germline V gene, CDR1 is LGHNT and CDR2 is FRNRAP. Termini included, the CDR3 measures 12 amino acids. CDR3 sequence: CASGSPPGATRV.